A single TCR beta chain is shown here with its context. The junction had 3 bases not matched to a gene; V was cut back by 6 bases and J by 0 bases. Germline V gives CDR1 MNHEY, CDR2 SMNVEV (reference sequence). The CDR3 extends over 15 amino acids. All of the isolated RNA was reverse transcribed, so expressed TCRB transcripts were sequenced. TCRdb keeps only in-frame clones here, not all; method: immunoSEQ multiplex PCR. This table holds 240,000 or so clones, about 30% found once. The data derive from a study of beta chain features in type 1 diabetes. This sequence originates from a man aged 30-40 years in good health. This chain links TRBV27 with TRBJ2-1, with 9 bases lining up with TRBD2. The sequencing sample was made of central memory CD4+ T cells from blood. The CDR3 protein is CASSKTSGSYNEQFF. DNA of the CDR3: TGTGCCAGCAGCAAGACTAGCGGCTCCTACAATGAGCAGTTCTTC.